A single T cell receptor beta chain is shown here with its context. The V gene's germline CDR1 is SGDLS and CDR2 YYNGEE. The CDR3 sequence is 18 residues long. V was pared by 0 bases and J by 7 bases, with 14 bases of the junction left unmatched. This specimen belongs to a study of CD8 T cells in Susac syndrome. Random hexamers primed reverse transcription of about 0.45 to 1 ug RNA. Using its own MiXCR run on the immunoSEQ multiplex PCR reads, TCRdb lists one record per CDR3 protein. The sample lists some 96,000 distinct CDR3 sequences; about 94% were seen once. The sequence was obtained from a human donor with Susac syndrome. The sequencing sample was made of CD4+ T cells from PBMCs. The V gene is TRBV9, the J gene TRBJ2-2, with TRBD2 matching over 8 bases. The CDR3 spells CASSVAQSGGLNGGELFF. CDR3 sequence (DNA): TGTGCCAGCAGCGTAGCTCAGTCGGGGGGGCTTAACGGCGGGGAGCTGTTTTTT.